Described below is a single TCR beta chain sequence and its context. The target antigen is unknown. This specimen comes from a study of spatial heterogeneity in lung cancer. Across the whole study: Available follow-up PBMC samples, collected a median of roughly 2 years post-resection, were sequenced. More beta-chain than alpha-chain sequences were consistently detected. A unique TCR and UMI combination showed up more than ten times in raw reads, on average.

Study findings and constraints: Among blood samples, ubiquitous expanded tumor TCRs appeared more at resection than at follow-up.

The germline CDR1 and CDR2 sequences are LNHDA and SQIVND (reference sequence). This CDR3 is built from 13 residues. The V and J ends lost 2 bases and 4 bases respectively, with 6 bases between them. TCRdb reprocessed the 5' RACE reads via MiXCR and lists one record per CDR3 protein. Seen here are approximately 50,000 distinct CDR3 sequences, roughly 7.4% observed once, and the top ten hold 35%. Time point given: blood at routine non-recurrence follow-up after resection. Tumor, nontumor lung or frozen PBMC supplied whole RNA, sequenced without sorting. The TCR originated in a female donor with early-stage non-small cell lung cancer. Source: PBMCs, taken at follow-up. The chain employs TRBV19 and TRBJ1-5, with a weak D call TRBD1 (5 bases). The DNA of the CDR3 is TGTGCCAGTAGTATACCAGGGAATCAGCCCCAGCATTTT. As protein: CASSIPGNQPQHF. Using reference TRBV19 and TRBJ1-5 for the parts outside the CDR3, the full variable domain is DGGITQSPKYLFRKEGQNVTLSCEQNLNHDAMYWYRQDPGQGLRLIYYSQIVNDFQKGDIAEGYSVSREKKESFPLTVTSAQKNPTAFYLCASSIPGNQPQHFGDGTRLSIL.